This T cell receptor (beta chain) was recorded in a study of blood T cell repertoires in COVID-19. The germline V gene has CDR1 SGHRS and CDR2 YFSETQ. This CDR3 is built from 16 residues. The ends lost 0 bases at V and 1 base at J; junction bases unmatched: 6. Sequenced by immunoSEQ multiplex PCR; TCRdb stores in-frame clones only, minus some. The data contain around 45,000 clones, approximately 70% of them singletons. The TCR comes from a man older than 75 with acute or convalescent COVID-19. The sequencing input was peripheral blood. This rearrangement joins TRBV5-1 to TRBJ2-5; 7 bases are shared with TRBD2. The CDR3 nucleotides are TGCGCCAGCAGCTTGGGGGTAGCGGGCACCCAAGAGACCCAGTACTTC. Translation: CASSLGVAGTQETQYF.